The 23 T cell receptor beta chains reported below all come from one sample, sequenced in a study of blood T cell repertoires in COVID-19. Clones were read by immunoSEQ multiplex PCR, and TCRdb kept only the in-frame ones, dropping some. Among about 300,000 clones listed, roughly 91% were seen once. Sequencing input: peripheral blood. The receptors were sampled from a woman in her 30s with COVID-19, enrolled during active disease.

The CDR3 nucleotides are TGTGCCAGCAGCGTAGGGGGGGGGCGTCTGACAGATACGCAGTATTTT. It yields the protein CASSVGGGRLTDTQYF. The chain joins TRBV4-2 to TRBJ2-3; D is perhaps TRBD2 (7 bases). Germline CDR1 is LGHNA and CDR2 is YNFKEQ. There are 16 residues in the CDR3. The germline V and J ends were trimmed by 5 bases and 3 bases, with 18 bases remaining between them.

This CDR3 is CASSYAGGQPQHF. CDR3 DNA: TGTGCCAGCAGTTACGCGGGGGGGCAGCCCCAGCATTTT. This chain connects TRBV6-5 to TRBJ1-5; possibly TRBD1 for D (5 bases). The CDR3 loop spans 13 amino acids. CDR1 and CDR2 from the germline V gene are MNHEY and SVGAGI. V was clipped by 2 bases and J by 7 bases, with 9 bases between them.

The chain carries TRBV3-1 (or the pseudogene TRBV3-2) and TRBJ2-7; 8 bases align to TRBD1. The V gene's germline CDR1 is LGHDT and CDR2 YNNKEL (reference sequence). The CDR3 extends over 15 amino acids. J was trimmed by 6 bases and V by 6 bases; bases with no gene match: 13. The CDR3 spells CASRSHRGTRSEQYF. The DNA for the CDR3 is TGTGCCAGCAGGTCCCACAGGGGGACTCGGAGCGAGCAGTACTTC.

The V gene is TRBV19, the J gene TRBJ1-5; D is perhaps TRBD1 (5 bases). Germline CDR1 reads LNHDA; CDR2 reads SQIVND (reference sequence). Trimming pared 1 base from V and 3 bases from J, leaving 16 bases between. The CDR3 loop spans 17 amino acids. This chain's CDR3 is CASSIARARAYNQPQHF. In DNA form, the CDR3 reads TGTGCCAGTAGTATAGCCCGGGCCAGGGCCTACAATCAGCCCCAGCATTTT.

V and J are TRBV3-1 (or the pseudogene TRBV3-2) and TRBJ1-2, with TRBD1 identical over 8 bases. The CDR3 is 15 residues long. With 7 bases clipped from V and 5 bases from J, the junction kept 12 bases outside the gene matches. Germline V gives CDR1 LGHDT, CDR2 YNNKEL (reference sequence). The CDR3 nucleotides are TGTGCCAGCACTCCCGGACAGGGAACTTTTTATGGCTACACCTTC. Residues: CASTPGQGTFYGYTF.

In its sample, this clone was seen a few times. The chain joins TRBV29-1 to TRBJ1-2; D call uncertain. Germline-derived CDR1 and CDR2 are SQVTM and ANQGSEA. Trimming removed 6 bases from V and 5 bases from J, with 13 bases in between. This CDR3 has 12 residues. The CDR3 reads CSVPERGYGYTF. As DNA, the CDR3 is TGCAGCGTCCCGGAACGGGGTTATGGCTACACCTTC.

This sequence joins TRBV27 and TRBJ2-5; the D is unclear. This CDR3 is 13 amino acids long. The germline gives CDR1 MNHEY, CDR2 SMNVEV (reference sequence). V lost 7 bases to trimming and J lost 0 bases, with 9 bases between them. This CDR3 reads CASTTRDQETQYF. For the CDR3, the DNA is TGTGCCAGCACAACGAGAGACCAAGAGACCCAGTACTTC.

The chain has TRBV10-2 and TRBJ2-5; a possible D gene is TRBD2 (6 bases). Trimming took off 7 bases at V and 4 bases at J, with 19 bases between the two ends. This CDR3 has 15 residues. Germline CDR1 is WSHSY and CDR2 is SAAADI. The CDR3 protein is CASTPGGGVRETQYF. CDR3 bases: TGCGCCAGCACACCAGGCGGAGGGGTTCGAGAGACCCAGTACTTC.

There are a few counts of this clone. The rearrangement joins TRBV2 to TRBJ2-5; 8 nucleotides agree with TRBD2. The length of the CDR3 is 15 residues. J was trimmed by 7 bases and V by 8 bases; bases with no gene match: 15. Germline loops: CDR1 SNHLY, CDR2 FYNNEI. The DNA for the CDR3 is TGTGCCAGCGCGTCCCCAAGCGGGGGCGGGGGGACCCAGTACTTC. It codes for CASASPSGGGGTQYF.

The rearrangement joins TRBV11-3 to TRBJ1-6; 12 bases line up with TRBD1. V trimming: 5 bases; J trimming: 10 bases; junction bases outside the gene matches: 9. The CDR3 loop spans 16 amino acids. The germline CDR1 and CDR2 sequences are SGHNT and YENEEA. This chain's CDR3 is CASSMGQGANGSPLHF. CDR3 coding DNA: TGTGCCAGCAGCATGGGACAGGGGGCTAACGGGTCACCCCTCCACTTT.

This sequence joins TRBV10-2 and TRBJ1-6; a possible D gene is TRBD1 (6 bases). Per germline, CDR1 WSHSY and CDR2 SAAADI. The CDR3 length is 15 residues. V was shortened by 2 bases and J by 8 bases, with 13 bases between the two germline ends. CDR3 protein: CASSEPTGGHSPLHF. CDR3 in DNA: TGCGCCAGCAGTGAGCCGACAGGAGGTCATTCACCCCTCCACTTT.

The chain carries TRBV9 and TRBJ1-6; 10 bases are a match to TRBD1. In germline, CDR1 is SGDLS, CDR2 YYNGEE. The V and J ends lost 3 bases and 10 bases, in that order; junction bases with no gene match: 7. CDR3 size: 15 residues. This chain's CDR3 is CASSATGGRGSPLHF. Here the CDR3 DNA reads TGTGCCAGCAGCGCGACAGGGGGCCGGGGATCACCCCTCCACTTT. Drawing the rest from reference TRBV9 and TRBJ1-6, the complete variable domain is DSGVTQTPKHLITATGQRVTLRCSPRSGDLSVYWYQQSLDQGLQFLIQYYNGEERAKGNILERFSAQQFPDLHSELNLSSLELGDSALYFCASSATGGRGSPLHFGNGTRLTVT.

The J gene is TRBJ2-7, the V gene TRBV23-1, with TRBD1 as a possible D gene (5 bases). TRBV23-1 is annotated as an ORF whose role is uncertain. Trimming removed 0 bases from V and 2 bases from J, with 8 bases in between. The CDR3 contains 14 residues. In DNA form, the CDR3 reads TGCGCCAGCAGTCAATCCCAGGGAACCTACGAGCAGTACGTC. Its translation: CASSQSQGTYEQYV.

This clone was counted many times. This chain connects TRBV11-3 to TRBJ2-5; 10 nucleotides agree with TRBD2. CDR3 length: 18 residues. Trimming cost V 4 bases and J 4 bases; bases outside gene matches: 15. CDR1 is SGHNT and CDR2 is YENEEA in the germline V gene. As DNA, the CDR3 is TGTGCCAGCAGCTACCGAGTCGGGAGCGGGGGGGCCGGAGAGACCCAGTACTTC. Translation: CASSYRVGSGGAGETQYF.

The CDR3 region has the DNA TGTGCCAGCAGCCCAAGGACTCCCTGGGGGGAGCTGTTTTTT. Its protein product is CASSPRTPWGELFF. The chain joins TRBV27 to TRBJ2-2; D may be TRBD2 (5 bases). Trimming cost V 6 bases and J 8 bases, with 16 bases left between them. CDR1 is MNHEY and CDR2 is SMNVEV in the germline V gene (reference sequence). This CDR3 spans 14 amino acids.

The sample holds many counts of this clone. This sequence joins TRBV5-1 and TRBJ1-4; possibly TRBD1 for D (6 bases). Germline values: CDR1 SGHRS, CDR2 YFSETQ. V gave up 4 bases and J gave up 5 bases, with 15 bases separating them. The CDR3 is made up of 15 amino acids. The CDR3, as DNA: TGCGCCAGCAGCCTCAAGGGAGGGGGGAATGAAAAACTGTTTTTT. It codes for CASSLKGGGNEKLFF.

This chain links TRBV4-1 with TRBJ2-7, with D possibly being TRBD2 (6 bases). This CDR3 comprises 12 residues. Germline CDR1 is MGHRA and CDR2 is YSYEKL. Trimming shortened V by 3 bases and J by 12 bases, and 15 bases separated the two germline ends. The CDR3, as DNA: TGCGCCAGCAGCCATGCGGGACTTCCCATGTACGTC. Amino acids: CASSHAGLPMYV.

The rearrangement links TRBV5-1 to TRBJ1-2; 9 bases match TRBD1. The V segment lost 3 bases and the J segment 8 bases; nucleotides outside the gene matches: 8. Germline CDR1 reads SGHRS; CDR2 reads YFSETQ. The CDR3 consists of 14 residues. CDR3 coding DNA: TGCGCCAGCAGCTACCCCCGGACAGGGGACGGCTACACCTTC. This sequence encodes CASSYPRTGDGYTF. Full variable domain (missing parts from reference TRBV5-1 and TRBJ1-2): KAGVTQTPRYLIKTRGQQVTLSCSPISGHRSVSWYQQTPGQGLQFLFEYFSETQRNKGNFPGRFSGRQFSNSRSEMNVSTLELGDSALYLCASSYPRTGDGYTFGSGTRLTVV.

The chain links TRBV18 to TRBJ2-1; 12 bases line up with TRBD2. The V and J ends lost 4 bases and 0 bases, in that order; junction bases with no gene match: 10. The CDR3 has 19 amino acids. The V gene's germline CDR1 is KGHSH and CDR2 LQKENI. The CDR3 nucleotides are TGTGCCAGCTCACTTACCGGGACTAGCGGGCTCTACTCCTACAATGAGCAGTTCTTC. Translated, it gives CASSLTGTSGLYSYNEQFF.

This chain links TRBV11-2 with TRBJ2-1; the match to TRBD2 covers 7 bases. The CDR3 totals 16 residues. V shed 6 bases, J shed 2 bases, and the junction held 10 bases outside the gene matches. The germline V gene encodes CDR1 SGHAT and CDR2 FQNNGV. CDR3 region: CASRPWQGGTYNEQFF. Here the CDR3 DNA reads TGTGCCAGCAGGCCCTGGCAGGGAGGGACCTACAATGAGCAGTTCTTC.

Here the CDR3 DNA reads TGCGCCAGCAGCCACCTAGGGGGGGGGCCCCACTTAGGAGAGCAGTACTTC. Translated: CASSHLGGGPHLGEQYF. V gene TRBV4-3 combines with J gene TRBJ2-7; weak D call: TRBD2 (7 bases). Trimming left V 3 bases short and J 7 bases short, with 25 bases between. Looked up from germline, CDR1 is LGHNA and CDR2 is YSLEER. This CDR3 comprises 17 residues.

J is TRBJ1-2 and V is TRBV5-4, with a weak D call TRBD1 (6 bases). Trimming shortened V by 3 bases and J by 7 bases, and 19 bases separated the two germline ends. From germline, CDR1 is SGHNT and CDR2 YYREEE (reference sequence). The CDR3 extends over 15 amino acids. DNA of the CDR3: TGTGCCAGCAGCTGGGACCATGCGGGGGGCAGTGGCTACACCTTC. Translated, it gives CASSWDHAGGSGYTF.

The CDR3 DNA reads TGTGCCAGCACCAGGACAGGGGGAGTATCGAATCAGCCCCAGCATTTT. It is translated as CASTRTGGVSNQPQHF. J is TRBJ1-5 and V is TRBV5-8, with TRBD1 matching over 10 bases. Per germline, CDR1 SGHTS and CDR2 YDEGEE. Trimming at V came to 6 bases and at J to 4 bases, leaving 10 bases not matched to a gene. The CDR3 has 16 amino acids.